Below, 18 T cell receptor beta chains from the same sample are listed, as sequenced in a study of cytomegalovirus exposure and HLA in healthy donors. PCR was performed using 60 Vbeta and 13 Jbeta primers. Data came from immunoSEQ multiplex PCR; TCRdb stores just in-frame clones and leaves some out. This table has some 90,000 clones, roughly three quarters appearing once. Sequenced sample: PBMCs. Source of these receptors: a man aged 40-50 years in good health and CMV-seronegative.

The chain joins TRBV7-9 to TRBJ2-7; 9 nucleotides match TRBD1. This CDR3 comprises 15 residues. Per germline, CDR1 SEHNR and CDR2 FQNEAQ (reference sequence). The V and J ends lost 6 bases and 0 bases, in that order; junction bases with no gene match: 6. CDR3 nucleotide sequence: TGTGCCAGCAGGTCAACAGGGGGCAGCTCCTACGAGCAGTACTTC. Protein sequence: CASRSTGGSSYEQYF.

The chain uses TRBV4-3 and TRBJ1-1; 10 bases agree with TRBD1. This CDR3 comprises 15 residues. After removal of 5 bases from V and 0 bases from J, the junction contained 3 bases not matched to a gene. Germline lookup yields CDR1 LGHNA and CDR2 YSLEER. CDR3 in amino acids: CASSAGQGMNTEAFF. The CDR3 bases are TGCGCCAGCAGCGCGGGACAGGGGATGAACACTGAAGCTTTCTTT.

The J gene is TRBJ2-1, the V gene TRBV19; D is perhaps TRBD1 (7 bases). CDR1 LNHDA and CDR2 SQIVND come from the germline V gene (reference sequence). V was shortened by 0 bases and J by 0 bases, with 18 bases between the two germline ends. The CDR3 consists of 19 residues. The CDR3 region is CASSIEGQGVRGSYNEQFF. The CDR3 DNA reads TGTGCCAGTAGTATAGAGGGGCAGGGGGTGCGGGGCTCCTACAATGAGCAGTTCTTC.

J is TRBJ2-5 and V is TRBV4-2; 9 nucleotides agree with TRBD2. Germline V gives CDR1 LGHNA, CDR2 YNFKEQ. The CDR3 is 14 amino acids. Trimming removed 0 bases from V and 11 bases from J; junction bases left unmatched: 7. The DNA of the CDR3 is TGTGCCAGCAGCCAAGAGGAAGCGGGGGGTTTTCAGTACTTC. Translating gives CASSQEEAGGFQYF.

This chain connects TRBV6-5 to TRBJ1-6; 7 bases fit TRBD1. This CDR3 region has 14 residues. CDR1 MNHEY and CDR2 SVGAGI come from the germline V gene. The ends lost 6 bases at V and 7 bases at J; junction bases unmatched: 6. In DNA form, the CDR3 reads TGTGCCAGCAGACCCCAGGGGGGAAATTCACCCCTCCACTTT. Translation: CASRPQGGNSPLHF.

The V and J genes are TRBV5-1 and TRBJ2-1, with TRBD1 matching 11 bases. The CDR3 spans 13 residues. Germline V gives CDR1 SGHRS, CDR2 YFSETQ. V lost 5 bases to trimming and J lost 9 bases; unmatched junction nucleotides: 4. CDR3 in DNA: TGCGCCAGCAGTCGGGACAGGGGGACTGAGCAGTTCTTC. Its protein is CASSRDRGTEQFF.

V usage is TRBV11-1 and J usage is TRBJ2-7, with 8 bases aligning to TRBD1. V was pared by 4 bases and J by 3 bases, with 8 bases of the junction left unmatched. Germline CDR1 and CDR2: SGHAT and FQDESV (reference sequence). There are 15 residues in the CDR3. The CDR3 DNA is TGTGCCAGCAGCTCTGGACAGGGAATCTTCTACGAGCAGTACTTC. This codes for CASSSGQGIFYEQYF.

The chain carries TRBV30 and TRBJ2-1, with 7 positions matching TRBD1. Trimming at V came to 8 bases and at J to 9 bases, leaving 7 bases not matched to a gene. Germline V CDR1 and CDR2: GTSNPN, SVGIG (reference sequence). This CDR3 has 11 residues. The CDR3 here is CAQTGSGEQFF. In nucleotides, the CDR3 is TGTGCCCAGACAGGGAGCGGTGAGCAGTTCTTC.

This clone appeared a single time. The V call is TRBV7-2, the J call TRBJ2-7; 8 nucleotides match TRBD2. The V gene end was trimmed by 5 bases and the J gene end by 4 bases; junction bases not matched to a gene: 4. CDR1 SGHTA and CDR2 FQGNSA come from the germline V gene. The CDR3 loop spans 13 amino acids. CDR3 nucleotide sequence: TGTGCCAGCAGCCCGGGGGGGGGTTACGAGCAGTACTTC. Amino acid sequence: CASSPGGGYEQYF.

The rearrangement joins TRBV7-9 to TRBJ1-1; unclear D gene. The germline CDR1 and CDR2 sequences are SEHNR and FQNEAQ (reference sequence). The CDR3 is 12 amino acids. Trimming pared 5 bases from V and 5 bases from J, leaving 9 bases between. The CDR3 DNA is TGTGCCAGCAGCCCGGGGTGGACTGAAGCTTTCTTT. Residues: CASSPGWTEAFF.

The rearrangement joins TRBV29-1 to TRBJ2-3; tentatively, D is TRBD2 (6 bases). Germline assignment: CDR1 SQVTM and CDR2 ANQGSEA. V was cut by 3 bases and J by 4 bases, with 11 bases left in between. The CDR3 is 13 amino acids. CDR3 loop: CSVDWGLPDTQYF. The CDR3 DNA sequence: TGCAGCGTTGATTGGGGACTTCCAGATACGCAGTATTTT.

The rearrangement joins TRBV18 to TRBJ2-7, with D maybe TRBD1 (5 bases). Trimming removed 3 bases at V and 5 bases at J, with 8 bases between. From germline, CDR1 is KGHSH and CDR2 LQKENI. The CDR3 spans 12 residues. This chain's CDR3 is CASSPQGHEQYF. In DNA, the CDR3 is TGTGCCAGCTCACCGCAGGGCCACGAGCAGTACTTC.

CDR3 residues: CAWSVGAWEKLFF. The CDR3, as DNA: TGTGCCTGGAGTGTTGGGGCGTGGGAAAAACTGTTTTTT. J is TRBJ1-4 and V is TRBV30, with a possible D match to TRBD1 (5 bases). The V end lost 0 bases, the J end lost 8 bases, and 10 bases lay between the germline ends. Germline V gene sequence: CDR1 GTSNPN, CDR2 SVGIG (reference sequence). This CDR3 is 13 amino acids long.

The table lists this clone with a few counts. The chain joins TRBV5-8 to TRBJ2-1, with unresolved D. CDR3 length: 15 residues. In germline, CDR1 is SGHTS, CDR2 YDEGEE. Between the trimmed V and J ends, which lost 3 bases and 4 bases, there was a span of 14 bases. Here the CDR3 reads CASSYRSASYNEQFF. In nucleotides, the CDR3 is TGTGCCAGCAGCTATCGCTCAGCGTCTTACAATGAGCAGTTCTTC.

This clone has only a few counts. The chain couples TRBV12-5 to TRBJ1-2; D remains ambiguous. The CDR3 consists of 12 residues. Germline values: CDR1 LGHNT, CDR2 FRNRAP. V lost 3 bases and J lost 5, with 7 bases in between. The CDR3 region is CASGFWQYGYTF. CDR3 sequence (DNA): TGTGCTAGTGGTTTTTGGCAGTATGGCTACACCTTC. The whole variable domain, remainder taken from reference TRBV12-5 and TRBJ1-2, is DARVTQTPRHKVTEMGQEVTMRCQPILGHNTVFWYRQTMMQGLELLAYFRNRAPLDDSGMPKDRFSAEMPDATLATLKIQPSEPRDSAVYFCASGFWQYGYTFGSGTRLTVV.

Only a few counts were recorded for this clone. The genes are TRBV7-3 and TRBJ1-1, with D perhaps TRBD1 (5 bases). Looked up from germline, CDR1 is SGHTA and CDR2 is FQGTGA. There are 11 residues in the CDR3. Between the trimmed V and J ends, which lost 6 bases and 6 bases, there was a span of 8 bases. The CDR3 loop is CASRGRAEAFF. The CDR3 bases are TGTGCCAGCAGGGGCAGGGCTGAAGCTTTCTTT.

This clone was picked up one time. CDR3 nucleotides: TGTGCCAGCAGCCTACAGGGGAAAAATGAAAAACTGTTTTTT. It codes for CASSLQGKNEKLFF. The chain has TRBV5-6 and TRBJ1-4, with 7 bases fitting TRBD1. Unmatched junction bases numbered 5, after V lost 4 bases and J lost 5 bases. The CDR3 is 14 residues long. Germline V gene data show CDR1 as SGHDT and CDR2 as YYEEEE.

The chain uses TRBV28 and TRBJ2-7; TRBD1 agrees at 7 bases. The CDR3 length is 13 residues. Germline CDR1 is MDHEN and CDR2 is SYDVKM. CDR3 in DNA: TGTGCCAGCAGTTTATCAGGGGGACAGCCTCTCCTGGTC. The encoded protein is CASSLSGGQPLLV.